This entry concerns a single TCR beta chain. Its antigen remains unidentified. Within one base of it there is no much larger clone, and no base qualities were kept. This specimen comes from a study of blood T cell repertoires in COVID-19 (dated by TCRdb to the early 2020s). Broadly, across the study: Collaborator samples came from the United States, Italy and Spain and covered acute and convalescent phases of COVID-19. The material from the prospective study consisted of cDNA or gDNA derived from T cells, B-cell-depleted T cells, or PBMCs. The dataset comprised deeply sampled blood TCRbeta repertoires from subjects exposed to, actively infected with, or recovered from COVID-19. Where available, HLA class I and class II types were taken from metadata supplied by the sample provider and were not determined by assay-based typing. A de-identified subject ID, COVID-19 status, age in years and sex were almost always included in the sample metadata. Samples came from the ongoing ImmuneRACE study (first 160 participants) plus 1,254 subjects from 6 global collaborators. The repertoires were made available in a free public database intended to serve as a resource for research on the immune response to SARS-CoV-2.

Each collaborating institution followed its own protocols to collect whole blood in K2EDTA tubes. Collaborator samples were shipped for TCRbeta analysis as frozen whole blood, isolated PBMCs, or DNA extracted from either sample type. The investigation overall reported the following: Clinical and demographic metadata were provided uncurated, with the amount varying by source and participant.

TCRbeta CDR3 regions were amplified from genomic DNA by means of the immunoSEQ Assay, a bias-controlled multiplex PCR. The paper's processing steps were these. The number of nucleated cells in each sample was estimated by amplification of reference gene primers within the assay. To quantify the absolute abundance of each unique TCRbeta CDR3 rearrangement, sequence reads were collapsed and filtered. For each sample, productive Simpson clonality was calculated by taking the square root of Simpson's diversity index across productive rearrangements. Sourced from immuneACCESS, this table was stored by TCRdb with only in-frame sequences that have V and J called. A share of the clones is absent; for the studies checked, an unresolved V gene accounts for under half, and the remainder has no known explanation. V and J calls and clone size are given by that table; D and trimming were obtained from the DNA. Across this sample there are 55,000 to 85,000 clones, with 79% seen only once. In total, the top ten clones hold around 27% of the sample.

The CDR3 spans 15 residues, from the cysteine through the phenylalanine. This entry keeps only the CDR3 DNA: 45 bases, framed from base 1. At the junction V is shortened by 6 bases and J by 5 bases; bases outside the gene matches: 11. CDR1 and CDR2, per the germline V gene, are MNHEY and SVGAGI. Specimen: peripheral blood. The receptor chain draws on TRBV6-5 and TRBJ2-7, with TRBD1 matching 9 junction bases. This receptor was taken from a man aged 60-69 years with active or convalescent COVID-19. The DNA is TGTGCCAGCAGCCGTGACGGACAGGGGAGCCACGAGCAGTACTTC. The encoded protein is CASSRDGQGSHEQYF.